Below, 5 T cell receptor beta chains from the same sample are listed, as sequenced in a study of blood T cell repertoires in COVID-19. TCRdb's copy holds only in-frame clones and misses some; the assay was immunoSEQ multiplex PCR. Here the sample spans a few hundred thousand clones, about 88% being singletons. The sequenced material came from peripheral blood. The receptors shown here come from a woman aged 40 to 55 who had recovered from COVID-19.

V and J are TRBV15 and TRBJ1-1; 7 nucleotides agree with TRBD1. Trimming cost V 5 bases and J 6 bases; bases outside gene matches: 9. The CDR3 spans 14 residues. Germline CDR1 reads LNHNV; CDR2 reads YYDKDF (reference sequence). The CDR3 protein is CATSLTGWSPEAFF. CDR3 nucleotide sequence: TGTGCCACCAGCCTGACAGGGTGGTCCCCTGAAGCTTTCTTT.

V and J are TRBV2 and TRBJ2-4; 12 nucleotides align to TRBD2. The CDR3 spans 14 residues. V dropped 4 bases and J dropped 10; count of bases not matched to a gene: 5. In germline, CDR1 is SNHLY, CDR2 FYNNEI. The CDR3 is CASSAGLAGRIQYF. For the CDR3, the DNA is TGTGCCAGCAGTGCTGGACTAGCGGGACGTATTCAGTACTTC.

The rearrangement links TRBV5-5 to TRBJ2-1, with D hard to call. This CDR3 is built from 13 residues. Germline V gene data show CDR1 as SGHKS and CDR2 as YYEKEE (reference sequence). V lost 2 bases and J 1 base, leaving 4 bases between the germline ends. This chain's CDR3 is CASSLISYNEQFF. The CDR3 DNA reads TGTGCCAGCAGCTTAATATCCTACAATGAGCAGTTCTTC.

The chain joins TRBV27 to TRBJ1-5; D remains unclear. CDR1 MNHEY and CDR2 SMNVEV come from the germline V gene (reference sequence). The V gene lost 5 bases and the J gene lost 5 bases, with 16 bases spanning the gap. The CDR3 sequence is 15 residues long. CDR3 nucleotides: TGTGCCAGCAGTCCAATACCTCCAGGCGATCAGCCCCAGCATTTT. It translates to CASSPIPPGDQPQHF.

This clone was detected a few times. The genes are TRBV6-1 and TRBJ2-2; 10 nucleotides match TRBD2. The J segment lost 4 bases and the V segment lost 1 base, leaving 3 bases of the junction unmatched. The CDR3 has 16 residues. Germline CDR1 is MNHNS and CDR2 is SASEGT. CDR3 protein: CASSEVRTSGTGELFF. CDR3 nucleotides: TGTGCCAGCAGTGAAGTAAGGACTAGCGGCACCGGGGAGCTGTTTTTT.